This T cell receptor (beta chain) was recorded in a study of cytomegalovirus exposure and HLA in healthy donors (dated by TCRdb to the late 2010s). Concerning the study at large: In an earlier analysis of roughly 500 of the donors, approximately 260 Gb of sequence data and 100 million or so unique TCR beta sequences from about 179 million T cells were reported. An early release covering 550 to 700 HLA-typed donors comprised approximately 290 gigabases of sequencing data and approximately 85 million unique TCR sequences. Among the roughly 390 genotyped donors, around 81% belonged to the genetic ancestry cluster associated with self-reported Caucasian donors. The study aimed to test whether cataloging public T cell receptors could reveal signatures of past pathogen exposure. The study used immunosequencing to profile the T cell repertoires of 600 to 850 subjects and linked those repertoires to cytomegalovirus serostatus. A separate validation cohort of 100 to 150 different subjects was used in addition to the 666-subject first cohort. The study combined high-throughput TCR immunosequencing, statistical association of individual TCRs with disease status, and machine learning to predict cytomegalovirus infection status. In a later analysis, previously published TCR beta repertoires from 500 to 750 donors were re-analyzed and high-resolution HLA genotyping was added so that TCR occurrence patterns could be studied. The later analysis used no new phenotypic data to find candidate immune exposures, relying instead on TCR beta sequences and their occurrence across donors. To decide whether each TCR beta V gene segment behaved as functional or pseudogenic, an earlier analysis of nearly 600 of the donors relied on high-throughput TCR beta sequencing. Donor age, sex, ethnicity and CMV serostatus were compiled alongside the repertoire data. Genome-wide SNP genotypes for about 65% of the roughly 700 donors were used in a later genetic analysis, which treated that subset as a discovery cohort. All discovery cohort repertoires had been generated using a single sequencing platform. Class I and class II HLA loci were covered by the typing at four-digit resolution. Typing coverage differed by locus: A, B, C, DRB1 and DQB1 were typed in about 620-630 donors, DQA1 in approximately 520, DPA1 in some 610, and DPB1 in 450 to 480. About 5 DR-DQ haplotypes were handled as single units for association and clustering, since linkage in the cohort was strong. Among 398 genotyped donors of the cohort, an average of roughly 230,000 unique TCR beta nucleotide sequences was sequenced per donor, of which about 18% were non-productive.

This clone was seen only a few times. It has no known antigen specificity. Base qualities are not recorded, but no much larger clone differs from it by a single base. The cohort consisted of 670 or so healthy bone marrow donors. Cohort members were all nominally healthy when sampled, although unrecorded immune exposures were likely present. The donor tested CMV seropositive and was one of the 289 seropositive cohort members. A peripheral blood sample was provided by each donor, and peripheral blood mononuclear cells were used for TCR beta sequencing. Genomic DNA extraction from the blood cell samples was performed with the Qiagen DNeasy Blood Extraction Kit. The CDR3 holds 15 amino acids from the cysteine to the phenylalanine. This entry keeps only the CDR3 DNA: 45 bases, framed from base 1. V was cut back by 4 bases and J by 1 base, leaving a gap of 14 bases between them. The germline V gene supplies CDR1 ENHRY and CDR2 SYGVKD.

The library was prepared using the immunoSEQ multiplex PCR assay. A mixture of 60 forward primers for TCR Vbeta segments and 13 reverse primers for TCR Jbeta segments was used in the multiplex PCR. A multiplex PCR assay on genomic DNA amplified the CDR3 region of rearranged TCR beta genes. The amplified TCR beta libraries were sequenced on the Illumina HiSeq System as 87-base-pair reads. The authors' analysis ran thus. In a later analysis, tens of millions of unique TCR beta chains were counted across the approximately 620 repertoires, and about 9.9 million of these chains were shared by at least two donors. To remove PCR and sequencing errors, raw reads were error-corrected and collapsed into unique sequences using a nearest-neighbor algorithm that merged closely related sequences. V, D and J gene segments were assigned by aligning CDR3 sequences to IMGT reference sequences. For a sequence to be retained, at least a six-nucleotide match to both a V gene segment and a J gene segment was required. Rearrangements were classified as productive when the CDR3 lacked stop codons and remained in frame with V and J, and all other rearrangements were classified as non-productive. Following IMGT convention, CDR3 was defined as the stretch from the second conserved V-encoded cysteine up to the conserved J-encoded phenylalanine. In an earlier analysis of 587 of the donors, sequences lacking an unambiguous match to a single V gene segment were excluded. In an earlier analysis of 587 of the donors, a V segment was called functional when productive rearrangements were above 56.7%, and segregating when the standard deviation between donors exceeded 5%. A statistical classification framework was developed to diagnose cytomegalovirus status using the catalog of TCR beta chain sequences. In a later analysis, V and J genes were assigned by comparing TCR nucleotide sequences against IMGT/GENE-DB human TR gene sequences. Using the TCRdist pipeline, a later analysis assigned CDR3 sequences along with most-parsimonious VDJ recombination scenarios. In a later analysis, every TCR beta chain was defined by the combination of its CDR3 amino acid sequence and its V-gene family, and reads without a unique V-gene family were dropped. A later analysis removed nearly 600 highly shared, low-generation-probability nucleotide sequences to deal with suspected cross-contamination and a sequencing artifact. A later analysis calculated a clonal expansion index for each public chain from normalized within-repertoire ranks of inferred template counts. A later analysis computed generation probabilities with a VDJ recombination model fitted to out-of-frame rearrangements, and checked the results against IGoR. In a later analysis, hypergeometric tests were used to score TCR-TCR, TCR-HLA and TCR-CMV co-occurrence, with a repertoire-size bias correction applied to TCR pairs. False discovery rates were estimated in a later analysis by permuting HLA or CMV assignments 20 times. A later analysis grouped co-occurring TCRs with DBSCAN, adding TCRdist sequence similarity when clustering within HLA-allele-positive subsets. Repertoires with fewer than 30,000 or more than 120,000 public chains, plus five repertoires with anomalous nucleotide sharing, were excluded from co-occurrence clustering. This immuneACCESS table, as held by TCRdb, lists in-frame sequences with V and J called but not all clones. Of the missing ones, under half trace to an unresolved V gene in checked studies; the others have no known cause. That table gives V, J and clone size, and the DNA gave D and trimming. Here the sample has over 200,000 clones; about 70% occur a single time. Less than 3% of the sample belongs to the ten largest clones.

Study-level results and caveats: Because the 87-base-pair reads could not distinguish some IMGT-functional V segments, including TRBV6-2 and TRBV6-3, those segments were excluded. In a later analysis, the rate of TCR association differed among HLA loci, with DRB1 alleles having the most associated TCRs and HLA-C alleles having the fewest. The presence/absence analyses assumed that sequencing depth was roughly uniform across donors, and that assumption may not be true. The only immune exposure information available for the cohort was CMV serostatus. This cohort had only TCR beta chains sequenced, and the lack of alpha or paired-chain data limited which features could be detected. Most CMV-associated TCR beta chains appeared to be HLA-restricted in a later analysis, and the HLA associations seemed to be driven largely by CMV exposure. When HLA alleles, especially DR and DQ, strongly co-occurred, attributing TCR associations to individual alleles was difficult. Several of the top co-occurrence clusters appeared to be linked to parvovirus B19, influenza, CMV and Epstein-Barr virus, according to a later analysis. A few of the identified cytomegalovirus-associated TCR beta chains were confirmed in vitro to be specific for cytomegalovirus antigens. The study gave a list of some 150 TCR beta chains associated with cytomegalovirus. Cytomegalovirus status was reported to be diagnosed by the classifier with high specificity and sensitivity in both the original and validation cohorts. An association between a missense DCLRE1C variant and V-gene and J-gene trimming of TCR beta chains was found in a later genetic analysis and replicated in an independent cohort. A later analysis found that HLA-associated TCR beta chains were more clonally expanded and had lower generation probabilities than equally common non-associated chains. A later analysis associated about 17,000 TCR beta sequences with specific HLA alleles at a false discovery rate of 0.05. The earlier analysis of almost 600 of the donors excluded some 16 rarely observed V segments, including chromosome 9 orphons, because counts were too low. While some public TCRs were present in many individuals, most TCR sequences turned up only very rarely across donors. A further reported finding was that TCR beta sequences accurately predicted the HLA-A and HLA-B alleles for most subjects in the first cohort. In a later genetic analysis, fewer N-insertions in productive TCRs were reported among donors in an Asian-associated ancestry cluster than the roughly 700-donor mean. Linkage disequilibrium might explain the correlated functional status among segregating V segments, but an unknown experimental factor could not be excluded. A cluster of highly shared sequence variants was judged likely to be a technical artifact of the sequencing pipeline. The authors suggested that the approach could potentially be generalized to other disease states and immunological phenotypes. Because HLA typing was missing for some donors at each locus, association tests included only the typed subset. In an earlier analysis of some 540 of the donors, most TCR beta V segments appeared in productive rearrangements about 87% or about 30% of the time, broadly matching IMGT annotations.

This clonotype was obtained from a man aged 35 to 55 in good health and CMV-seropositive. Recombination connected TRBV10-3 to TRBJ2-7; too little of a D gene remains to name it. Sequencing was done on a sample of PBMCs. The DNA is as follows: TGTGCCATCAGTGCTATTAAGGAGAGTTCCTACGAGCAGTACTTC. It codes for CAISAIKESSYEQYF.